This TCR beta chain came from a study of cytomegalovirus exposure and HLA in healthy donors. As regards this clone: Its antigen is currently unknown.

Donors sampled were nominally healthy, though unrecorded immune exposures were likely. It was with 60 Vbeta and 13 Jbeta primers that the PCR ran. Generated by immunoSEQ multiplex PCR, the TCRdb table keeps only in-frame clones and is missing some. Among around 85,000 clones, roughly 75% were seen once, and the ten largest hold less than 8%. V dropped 6 bases and J dropped 4; count of bases not matched to a gene: 10. The CDR3 is 15 amino acids. Germline V gives CDR1 MDHEN, CDR2 SYDVKM. The study, taken as a whole, reports: Most subjects' HLA-A and HLA-B alleles were reportedly predicted from TCR beta sequences. About 87% or about 30% of the time was how often most TCR beta V segments were productive, according to an earlier analysis. Analyzed later, association rates of TCRs varied across HLA loci, with DRB1 most and HLA-C fewest.

This rearrangement joins TRBV28 to TRBJ2-5; TRBD2 agrees at 8 bases. The receptor comes from a young man in good health and CMV-seronegative. The material sequenced was PBMCs. In nucleotides, the CDR3 is TGTGCCAGCAGCCCCGCGAGCGGGAGCGGAGAGACCCAGTACTTC. Protein product: CASSPASGSGETQYF.